The following is a T cell receptor (beta chain) sequence with its context. Its antigen is still unknown. The CDR3 has 15 amino acids, counting the end cysteine and phenylalanine. Kept here is only the CDR3 DNA, which spans 45 bases and is read in frame from base 1. V loses 5 bases, J loses 0 bases, and the germline ends lie 10 bases apart. Sequences SGHAT (CDR1) and FQNNGV (CDR2) are obtained from the germline V gene. Libraries came from the immunoSEQ multiplex PCR assay. For the multiplex PCR, a mixture combining 60 forward primers for TCR Vbeta segments and 13 reverse primers for TCR Jbeta segments was used. A multiplex PCR assay on genomic DNA amplified the CDR3 region of rearranged TCR beta genes. Amplified TCR beta libraries were sequenced as 87-base-pair reads on the Illumina HiSeq System. In the paper's pipeline: A later analysis counted about 80 million unique TCR beta chains across the 670 or so repertoires, and around 9.9 million of these chains were shared by at least two donors. Raw reads were error-corrected and collapsed into unique sequences by a nearest-neighbor algorithm in which closely related sequences were merged to remove PCR and sequencing errors. Alignment of CDR3 sequences to IMGT reference sequences was used to assign V, D and J gene segments. For a sequence to be retained, at least a six-nucleotide match to both a V gene segment and a J gene segment was required. A rearrangement was called productive if the CDR3 had no stop codons and remained in frame with V and J, and every other rearrangement was called non-productive. CDR3 was defined according to IMGT convention as the region running from the second conserved V-encoded cysteine to the conserved J-encoded phenylalanine. In an earlier analysis of more than 550 of the donors, sequences lacking an unambiguous match to a single V gene segment were excluded. An earlier analysis of several hundred of the donors called V segments functional above 56.7% productive rearrangements and segregating when the between-donor standard deviation exceeded 5%. A statistical classification framework was built for diagnosing cytomegalovirus status from the catalog of TCR beta chain sequences. A later analysis assigned V and J genes by comparing TCR nucleotide sequences with IMGT/GENE-DB human TR gene sequences. In a later analysis, CDR3 sequences and most-parsimonious VDJ recombination scenarios were assigned using the TCRdist pipeline. A later analysis defined each TCR beta chain by its CDR3 amino acid sequence plus V-gene family, and excluded reads lacking a unique V-gene family. In a later analysis, some 600 highly shared, low-generation-probability nucleotide sequences were removed to address suspected cross-contamination and a sequencing artifact. In a later analysis, a clonal expansion index was calculated for each public chain from normalized within-repertoire ranks of inferred template counts. Generation probabilities in a later analysis came from a VDJ recombination model fitted to out-of-frame rearrangements, and those results were checked against IGoR. A later analysis scored TCR-TCR, TCR-HLA and TCR-CMV co-occurrence with hypergeometric tests, applying a repertoire-size bias correction to TCR pairs. False discovery rates were estimated in a later analysis by permuting HLA or CMV assignments 20 times. In a later analysis, co-occurring TCRs were grouped using DBSCAN, and TCRdist sequence similarity was added for clustering within HLA-allele-positive subsets. Repertoires with fewer than 30,000 or more than 120,000 public chains were left out of co-occurrence clustering, as were five repertoires with anomalous nucleotide sharing. Sourced from immuneACCESS, this table was stored by TCRdb with only in-frame sequences that have V and J called. A share of the clones is absent; for the studies checked, an unresolved V gene accounts for under half, and the remainder has no known explanation. The D gene and trimming were derived from the DNA, and the V and J assignments and clone size from that table. In this sample's table one finds some 39,000 clones. 3% to 4% of the sample lies in the top ten.

The data are from a study of cytomegalovirus exposure and HLA in healthy donors (dated by TCRdb to between 2016 and 2019). In terms of the full investigation: In an earlier analysis of roughly 590 of the donors, 250 to 350 Gb of sequence data and 90 million to 130 million unique TCR beta sequences from about 179 million T cells were reported. A later analysis re-examined previously published TCR beta repertoires from more than 600 donors and added high-resolution HLA genotyping to investigate patterns of TCR occurrence. Along with the approximately 700-subject first cohort, a separate validation cohort of 120 different subjects was used. Donor age, sex, ethnicity and CMV serostatus were compiled alongside the repertoire data. In the later analysis, no new phenotypic data were used to find candidate immune exposures; instead, reliance was placed on TCR beta sequences and their occurrence across donors. The study aimed to test whether cataloging public T cell receptors could reveal signatures of past pathogen exposure. To predict cytomegalovirus infection status, the study combined high-throughput TCR immunosequencing, statistical association of individual TCRs with disease status, and machine learning. Among around 400 genotyped donors of the cohort, an average of about 220,000 unique TCR beta nucleotide sequences was sequenced per donor, of which about 18% were non-productive. The study used immunosequencing to profile the T cell repertoires of 666 subjects and linked those repertoires to cytomegalovirus serostatus. The number of donors typed differed by locus, with 629-630 for A, B, C, DRB1 and DQB1, over 500 for DQA1, about 610 for DPA1, and some 470 for DPB1. In a later genetic analysis, genome-wide SNP genotypes for about 65% of the roughly 700 donors were used, and that subset was treated as a discovery cohort. The genetic ancestry cluster associated with self-reported Caucasian donors included about four fifths of the roughly 360 genotyped donors. Class I and class II HLA loci were covered by the typing at four-digit resolution. Roughly 300 gigabases of sequencing data and 70 million to 100 million unique TCR sequences made up an early release that covered approximately 650 HLA-typed donors. Four to six DR-DQ haplotypes were handled as single units for association and clustering, since linkage in the cohort was strong. An earlier analysis of several hundred of the donors applied high-throughput TCR beta sequencing to assess whether each TCR beta V gene segment acted as functional or pseudogenic. All discovery cohort repertoires had been generated using a single sequencing platform. Results the study describes overall, beyond this receptor: Roughly uniform sequencing depth across donors was assumed in presence/absence analyses, although this assumption may not hold. Because counts were too low, under 20 rarely observed V segments, including chromosome 9 orphons, were left out of the earlier analysis of 587 of the donors. In a later analysis, HLA-associated TCR beta chains were found to be more clonally expanded and to have lower generation probabilities than equally common non-associated chains. The study listed 164 TCR beta chains as associated with cytomegalovirus. The classifier was reported to diagnose cytomegalovirus status with high specificity and sensitivity in both the original and validation cohorts. Broadly in line with IMGT annotations, most TCR beta V segments showed up in productive rearrangements about 87% or about 30% of the time in an earlier analysis of 587 of the donors. At a false discovery rate of 0.05, a later analysis linked under 20,000 TCR beta sequences to specific HLA alleles. In this cohort, only TCR beta chains were sequenced, and detectable features were limited by the absence of alpha or paired-chain data. A group of highly shared sequence variants was considered likely to be a technical artifact of the sequencing pipeline. Most TCR sequences were observed very rarely across donors, whereas some public TCRs were present in many individuals. In a later analysis, several top co-occurrence clusters were reported to appear linked to parvovirus B19, influenza, CMV and Epstein-Barr virus. Because HLA typing was unavailable for some donors at each locus, only the typed subset was used in association tests. In vitro tests confirmed that a few of the cytomegalovirus-associated TCR beta chains recognize cytomegalovirus antigens. CMV serostatus was the only immune exposure information available for the cohort. In a later genetic analysis, fewer N-insertions in productive TCRs were reported among donors in an Asian-associated ancestry cluster than the roughly 670-donor mean. Linkage disequilibrium might explain the correlated functional status among segregating V segments, but an unknown experimental factor could not be ruled out. Strong co-occurrence of HLA alleles, especially DR and DQ, made assigning TCR associations to individual alleles difficult. In a later analysis, the rate of TCR association differed among HLA loci, with DRB1 alleles having the most associated TCRs and HLA-C alleles having the fewest. A later analysis found that most CMV-associated TCR beta chains appeared HLA-restricted, with HLA associations seemingly driven largely by CMV exposure. Some IMGT-functional V segments, including TRBV6-2 and TRBV6-3, could not be distinguished by the 87-base-pair reads and were therefore excluded. In a later genetic analysis, a missense DCLRE1C variant was associated with V-gene and J-gene trimming of TCR beta chains, and the association was replicated in an independent cohort. It was suggested by the authors that the approach could potentially be generalized to other disease states and immunological phenotypes. A further reported finding was that TCR beta sequences accurately predicted the HLA-A and HLA-B alleles for most subjects in the first cohort.

The cohort consisted of more than 650 healthy bone marrow donors. At the time of sampling, all cohort members were nominally healthy, though unrecorded immune exposures were likely present. The donor was CMV seropositive and was included in the group of 270 or so seropositive cohort members. Each donor provided a peripheral blood sample, and peripheral blood mononuclear cells were used for TCR beta sequencing. The Qiagen DNeasy Blood Extraction Kit was used to extract genomic DNA from the blood cell samples. The sample was PBMCs. The V and J segments used are TRBV11-2 and TRBJ2-2; the D region possibly corresponds to TRBD1 (7 bases align). The receptor comes from a woman aged 25-40 years in good health and CMV-seropositive. The CDR3 protein is CASSRGTANTGELFF. The sequenced DNA: TGTGCCAGCAGCCGCGGGACAGCGAACACCGGGGAGCTGTTTTTT.